This T cell receptor (beta chain) was sequenced during a study of CD8 T cells in ankylosing spondylitis. The germline V gene encodes CDR1 MNHEY and CDR2 SMNVEV (reference sequence). CDR3 size: 14 residues. V dropped 9 bases and J dropped 0 bases, with 12 bases sitting between them. Libraries of TCR beta came from quantitative 5'-RACE with molecular barcodes. TCRdb independently ran MiXCR on the 5' RACE reads; one entry per CDR3 protein. The sample contains about 150,000 distinct CDR3 sequences, roughly 44% of which appear only once. Regarding the study as a whole: Relatively scarce in peripheral blood, disease-linked clones were CD8+.

Only a few counts were recorded for this clonotype. Its specificity is unknown. The receptor was derived from a male donor with ankylosing spondylitis. Sequenced input: synovial fluid, either unsorted or a sorted T cell fraction (not recorded which). The chain joins TRBV27 to TRBJ2-1; D is unresolved. The CDR3 sequence: CASRTASSYNEQFF. The CDR3 DNA is TGTGCCAGTAGGACGGCCAGCTCCTACAATGAGCAGTTCTTC.